Each of the 22 T cell receptor beta chains below was sequenced from the same sample in a study of PD-L1 blockade in urothelial cancer. Time point in this sample: peripheral blood 6 weeks after treatment start. Generated by immunoSEQ multiplex PCR, the TCRdb table keeps only in-frame clones and is missing some. The sample holds under 35,000 clones, roughly nine tenths seen once. The material sequenced was PBMCs, taken around atezolizumab (anti-PD-L1) treatment. These receptors all come from a man at least 80 years old with urothelial cancer.

The chain links TRBV5-1 to TRBJ2-3, with D possibly TRBD2 on 6 matching bases. CDR3 length: 16 amino acids. Trimming took 4 bases from V and 6 from J, leaving 21 bases between them. Germline CDR1 is SGHRS and CDR2 is YFSETQ. Here the CDR3 reads CASSRAGQSRGDTQYF. Written as DNA, the CDR3 is TGCGCCAGCAGCCGGGCGGGCCAGAGCCGGGGGGATACGCAGTATTTT.

The chain combines TRBV5-4 with TRBJ2-7; 7 bases map to TRBD2. Unmatched junction bases numbered 7, after V lost 3 bases and J lost 4 bases. This CDR3 has 14 amino acids. CDR1 SGHNT and CDR2 YYREEE come from the germline V gene (reference sequence). The CDR3 sequence is CASSYRDGGYEQYF. The DNA of the CDR3 is TGTGCCAGCAGCTACCGGGACGGGGGGTACGAGCAGTACTTC.

This clone was detected only once. The CDR3 DNA follows: TGCAGCGCTGGTCTGGAGGGCAATCAGCCCCAGCATTTT. It codes for CSAGLEGNQPQHF. V and J are TRBV29-1 and TRBJ1-5; D ambiguous. Germline CDR1 and CDR2: SQVTM and ANQGSEA. The CDR3 is 13 residues long. V lost 7 bases and J 2 bases, leaving 12 bases between the germline ends.

This chain's CDR3 is CASSPGITDTQYF. The DNA for the CDR3 is TGTGCCAGCAGCCCAGGGATCACAGATACGCAGTATTTT. The gene calls are TRBV7-8 and TRBJ2-3, with D maybe TRBD1 (5 bases). Germline CDR1 and CDR2: SGHVS and FQNEAQ. V was pared by 5 bases and J by 2 bases, with 8 bases between. The CDR3 consists of 13 residues.

This chain links TRBV7-2 with TRBJ2-6, with D hard to call. CDR3 length equals 14 residues. V lost 5 bases to trimming and J lost 4 bases, with 9 bases between them. From germline, CDR1 is SGHTA and CDR2 FQGNSA. The CDR3 DNA reads TGTGCCAGCAGCCCTCGGCGGGGGGCCAACGTCCTGACTTTC. It is translated as CASSPRRGANVLTF. The full variable domain, in which reference TRBV7-2 and TRBJ2-6 provide the parts outside the CDR3, is GAGVSQSPSNKVTEKGKDVELRCDPISGHTALYWYRQSLGQGLEFLIYFQGNSAPDKSGLPSDRFSAERTGGSVSTLTIQRTQQEDSAVYLCASSPRRGANVLTFGAGSRLTVL.

CDR3 sequence reads: CASSPRQNRLVAFF. DNA of the CDR3: TGTGCCAGTAGTCCCCGACAGAATCGCCTCGTGGCTTTCTTT. The rearrangement links TRBV19 to TRBJ1-1, with a weak D call TRBD1 (5 bases). The CDR3 covers 14 residues. Trimming left V 5 bases short and J 11 bases short, with 21 bases between. The germline V gene encodes CDR1 LNHDA and CDR2 SQIVND (reference sequence).

V gene TRBV2 combines with J gene TRBJ1-1; the D is unclear. The CDR3 runs 10 residues. Germline V gives CDR1 SNHLY, CDR2 FYNNEI. Trimming stripped 4 bases from V and 6 bases from J, with 3 bases between. The chain's CDR3 is CASSAAEAFF. As DNA, the CDR3 is TGTGCCAGCAGTGCGGCTGAAGCTTTCTTT.

This chain connects TRBV2 to TRBJ1-3; D remains unclear. Between the trimmed V and J ends, which lost 6 bases and 3 bases, there was a span of 12 bases. The CDR3 spans 14 residues. Germline V gene lookup returns CDR1 SNHLY and CDR2 FYNNEI. CDR3 nucleotides: TGTGCCAGCAGACAAAGTACGATTGGAAACACCATATATTTT. This sequence encodes CASRQSTIGNTIYF.

The chain recombines TRBV18 with TRBJ2-5; D is possibly TRBD2 (6 bases). V was trimmed by 3 bases and J by 2 bases, leaving 10 bases between them. The germline CDR1 and CDR2 sequences are KGHSH and LQKENI. The length of the CDR3 is 14 residues. As DNA, the CDR3 is TGTGCCAGCTCACCTCAGGAGGGTCAAGAGACCCAGTACTTC. It encodes CASSPQEGQETQYF. The full variable domain, with the rest looked up from reference TRBV18 and TRBJ2-5, is NAGVMQNPRHLVRRRGQEARLRCSPMKGHSHVYWYRQLPEEGLKFMVYLQKENIIDESGMPKERFSAEFPKEGPSILRIQQVVRGDSAAYFCASSPQEGQETQYFGPGTRLLVL.

This chain uses TRBV4-3 with TRBJ1-1; 7 positions agree with TRBD1. Germline V gene lookup returns CDR1 LGHNA and CDR2 YSLEER. This CDR3 is built from 13 residues. V lost 3 bases, J lost 6 bases, and 4 bases stayed unmatched. The CDR3 protein is CASSQYQGAEAFF. CDR3 nucleotide sequence: TGCGCCAGCAGCCAGTATCAGGGGGCTGAAGCTTTCTTT.

V gene TRBV29-1 combines with J gene TRBJ2-1; the D is unclear. Germline CDR1 is SQVTM and CDR2 is ANQGSEA. The CDR3 length is 9 residues. V lost 4 bases, J lost 9 bases, and 4 bases lay in between. Here the CDR3 reads CSVGIEQFF. CDR3 nucleotide sequence: TGCAGCGTTGGTATTGAGCAGTTCTTC.

This chain uses TRBV4-1 with TRBJ2-7, with D maybe TRBD2 (5 bases). The CDR3 has 15 residues. The V end lost 0 bases, the J end lost 3 bases, and 12 bases lay between the germline ends. CDR1 is MGHRA and CDR2 is YSYEKL in the germline V gene. CDR3 sequence (DNA): TGCGCCAGCAGCCAAGACCTAGCAGCTTACTACGAGCAGTACTTC. Translating gives CASSQDLAAYYEQYF.

The chain combines TRBV6-6 with TRBJ2-6; maybe TRBD1 (5 bases). CDR1 MNHNY and CDR2 SVGAGI come from the germline V gene (reference sequence). This CDR3 contains 16 residues. V was clipped by 2 bases and J by 2 bases, with 10 bases between them. The CDR3 reads CASSYTSGPGANVLTF. DNA of the CDR3: TGTGCCAGCAGTTACACTTCAGGGCCTGGGGCCAACGTCCTGACTTTC.

The rearrangement links TRBV28 to TRBJ2-7; TRBD1 matches 9 bases. The CDR3 totals 14 residues. The V gene's germline CDR1 is MDHEN and CDR2 SYDVKM. J lost 4 bases, V lost 10 bases, and 11 bases had no gene match. The CDR3 DNA reads TGTGCCACCATGGCCCCGGGACAGGGATACGAGCAGTACTTC. This encodes CATMAPGQGYEQYF.

A note on this clone: The same CDR3 arises from other DNA sequences in this sample as well. V and J are TRBV28 and TRBJ1-1; 9 nucleotides agree with TRBD1. The germline V gene encodes CDR1 MDHEN and CDR2 SYDVKM. This CDR3 spans 20 amino acids. Germline trimming cut 2 bases from V and 1 base from J; bases unmatched to any gene: 17. CDR3 DNA: TGTGCCAGCAGTTTAAGAGTGATAAGGACAGGGGATCGGACGAACACTGAAGCTTTCTTT. This encodes CASSLRVIRTGDRTNTEAFF.

This rearrangement joins TRBV7-2 to TRBJ2-3; 7 bases agree with TRBD2. V gave up 2 bases and J gave up 0 bases; unmatched junction bases: 11. The CDR3 is made up of 18 amino acids. CDR1 is SGHTA and CDR2 is FQGNSA in the germline V gene. CDR3 DNA: TGTGCCAGCAGCTTATTAGGGGCTAGCGGAGCTAGCACAGATACGCAGTATTTT. It translates to CASSLLGASGASTDTQYF.

This chain uses TRBV6-6 with TRBJ1-2; D perhaps matches TRBD1 (6 bases). Trimming removed 8 bases from V and 5 bases from J, with 21 bases in between. The germline V gene encodes CDR1 MNHNY and CDR2 SVGAGI (reference sequence). The CDR3 consists of 15 residues. DNA for the CDR3: TGTGCCAGCGCGCGCCCGGACTTGGGGGCTTATGGCTACACCTTC. It codes for CASARPDLGAYGYTF.

The chain carries TRBV5-6 and TRBJ2-3; 7 bases map to TRBD2. Germline values: CDR1 SGHDT, CDR2 YYEEEE. The CDR3 spans 18 residues. Germline trimming cut 4 bases from V and 0 bases from J; bases unmatched to any gene: 14. CDR3 bases: TGTGCCAGCAGCGGACGGAGGAGCGGGGCCTCTAGCACAGATACGCAGTATTTT. It translates to CASSGRRSGASSTDTQYF.

This chain uses TRBV18 with TRBJ2-3; 7 nucleotides line up with TRBD2. The CDR3 sequence is 15 residues long. From germline, CDR1 is KGHSH and CDR2 LQKENI. V lost 3 bases and J lost 3; bases outside the gene matches: 6. As DNA, the CDR3 is TGTGCCAGCTCACCCCTCCTAGCGGAAACAGATACGCAGTATTTT. This gives the protein CASSPLLAETDTQYF.

The chain links TRBV4-2 to TRBJ1-1; D not resolved. V lost 0 bases to trimming and J lost 1 base, with 18 bases between them. Looked up from germline, CDR1 is LGHNA and CDR2 is YNFKEQ. The CDR3 is 18 residues long. CDR3 sequence (DNA): TGTGCCAGCAGCCAAGATACCAAGAGAGGCAGCTCGAACACTGAAGCTTTCTTT. It encodes CASSQDTKRGSSNTEAFF.

This rearrangement joins TRBV9 to TRBJ2-2, with TRBD2 matching 8 bases. With V trimmed by 1 base and J by 1 base, 3 bases remained unmatched. This CDR3 is 16 amino acids long. CDR1 is SGDLS, CDR2 YYNGEE, per germline. CDR3 nucleotides: TGTGCCAGCAGCGTAAGCGGGAGCGTGAACACCGGGGAGCTGTTTTTT. Its protein product is CASSVSGSVNTGELFF.

This chain joins TRBV28 and TRBJ1-5; no firm D call. CDR1 and CDR2 from the germline V gene are MDHEN and SYDVKM. V was pared by 7 bases and J by 5 bases, with 30 bases between. The CDR3 covers 19 residues. The CDR3: CASTPSLGRSYKSYQPQHF. The CDR3 coding sequence is TGTGCCAGCACTCCGAGCTTGGGCCGATCATACAAGTCCTATCAGCCCCAGCATTTT. The full variable domain, in which reference TRBV28 and TRBJ1-5 provide the parts outside the CDR3, is DVKVTQSSRYLVKRTGEKVFLECVQDMDHENMFWYRQDPGLGLRLIYFSYDVKMKEKGDIPEGYSVSREKKERFSLILESASTNQTSMYLCASTPSLGRSYKSYQPQHFGDGTRLSIL.